The rows below give T cell receptor beta chains drawn from one sample of a study of control samples from healthy donors and cancer patients. Profiled with immunoSEQ multiplex PCR; TCRdb holds only in-frame clones, not every one. Found here are roughly 220,000 clones, around 94% of them singletons; the top ten hold approximately 1.4%. Sample: blood. Every receptor here comes from a man aged 45-60 years in good health. Each CDR3 is given with its conserved first and last residue. D genes are given only for firm matches. Clone size, where shown, is once, few, many, or a class for clones that have expanded.

>TRBJ2-6|.|.|TRBV19
CASSALSTRTLAGANVLTF
TGTGCCAGTAGTGCCCTCTCGACCCGGACGTTAGCTGGGGCCAACGTCCTGACTTTC
>TRBJ1-5|.|.|TRBV28
CASSFGTQPQHF
TGTGCCAGCAGTTTCGGTACTCAGCCCCAGCATTTT
>TRBJ1-4|.|.|TRBV18
CASSQTGTNEKLFF
TGTGCCAGCTCACAAACAGGGACTAATGAAAAACTGTTTTTT
>TRBJ2-3|.|.|TRBV28
CASSSGIDTQYF
TGTGCCAGCAGTTCTGGCATAGATACGCAGTATTTT
>TRBJ2-1|.|.|TRBV7-3
CASSLQGGYNEQFF
TGTGCCAGCAGCTTACAGGGAGGCTACAATGAGCAGTTCTTC
>TRBJ1-6|.|.|TRBV10-1
CASSALRRDSPLHF
TGCGCCAGCAGTGCACTCCGAAGGGATTCACCCCTCCACTTT
>TRBJ1-4|.|.|TRBV7-9
CASSLTFRGLADEKLFF
TGTGCCAGCAGCTTAACTTTCAGGGGCCTAGCGGATGAAAAACTGTTTTTT
>TRBJ2-7|.|TRBD1|TRBV7-8
CASSLVAGGGKQYF
TGTGCCAGCAGCTTAGTGGCAGGGGGCGGTAAGCAGTACTTC
>TRBJ1-4|.|.|TRBV6-5
CASSTFTGSNEKLFF
TGTGCCAGCAGTACCTTTACGGGGTCGAATGAAAAACTGTTTTTT
>TRBJ1-5|.|TRBD1|TRBV7-9
CASSPGQGGNQPQHF
TGTGCCAGCAGCCCGGGACAGGGAGGCAATCAGCCCCAGCATTTT
>TRBJ1-2|.|.|TRBV5-4
CASSLGSAERVGYGYTF
TGTGCCAGCAGCTTGGGGTCGGCAGAGCGGGTAGGCTATGGCTACACCTTC
>TRBJ2-2|.|.|TRBV7-2
CASSLGQGSGELFF
TGTGCCAGCAGCTTAGGGCAGGGATCCGGGGAGCTGTTTTTT
>TRBJ2-2|.|TRBD2|TRBV6-5
CAIGSGGRTGELFF
TGTGCCATTGGTAGCGGGGGGCGCACCGGGGAGCTGTTTTTT
>TRBJ2-1|.|TRBD1|TRBV5-1
CASSLAGQGYNEQFF
TGCGCCAGCAGCTTGGCTGGACAGGGATACAATGAGCAGTTCTTC
>TRBJ2-5|once|TRBD1|TRBV11-2
CASSFGTGKETQYF
TGTGCCAGCAGCTTTGGGACAGGGAAGGAGACCCAGTACTTC